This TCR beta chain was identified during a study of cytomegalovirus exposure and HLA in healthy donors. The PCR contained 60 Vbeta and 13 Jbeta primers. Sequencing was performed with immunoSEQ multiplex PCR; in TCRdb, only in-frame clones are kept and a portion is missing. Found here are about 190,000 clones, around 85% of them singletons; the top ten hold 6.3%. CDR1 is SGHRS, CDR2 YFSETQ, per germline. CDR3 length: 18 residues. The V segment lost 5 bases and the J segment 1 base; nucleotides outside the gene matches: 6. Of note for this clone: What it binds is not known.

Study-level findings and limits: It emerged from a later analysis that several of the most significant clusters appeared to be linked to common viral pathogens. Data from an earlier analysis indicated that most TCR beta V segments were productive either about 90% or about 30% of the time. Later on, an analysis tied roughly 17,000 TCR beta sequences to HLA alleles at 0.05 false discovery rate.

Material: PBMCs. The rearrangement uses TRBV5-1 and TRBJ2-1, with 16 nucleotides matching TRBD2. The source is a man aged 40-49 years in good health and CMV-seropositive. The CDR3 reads CASRPGTSGGGSYNEQFF. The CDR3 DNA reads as TGCGCCAGCAGGCCCGGGACTAGCGGGGGGGGTTCCTACAATGAGCAGTTCTTC.